These T cell receptor beta chains were read from a single sample in a study of human T cells and chemical hapten exposure. TCRdb re-called the RACE reads with MiXCR, one entry per CDR3 protein. The repertoire includes 350,000 to 400,000 distinct CDR3 sequences, about 5.1% of them detected once, and 2.5% to 3% sits in the top ten. Sequenced material: whole blood, taken in connection with sensitization to the hapten diphenylcyclopropenone (DPC). The receptors originated from a woman aged 45 to 65 with alopecia areata. Some clones in this sample may be carry-over from other donors' samples. CDR3s include the opening cysteine and the closing phenylalanine or tryptophan. The D gene is left open where the match is weak. Where a row states a size, it is once, few, many or the class of an expanded clone; other rows omit it.

d_call	j_call	clone_size	v_call	cdr3_nt	cdr3_aa
NA	TRBJ1-6	NA	TRBV2	TGTGCCAGCAGTACGACAGGAGGGGGTTCACCCCTCCACTTT	CASSTTGGGSPLHF
TRBD2	TRBJ2-3	NA	TRBV5-1	TGCGCCAGCCGCGGGAGAGCAGATACGCAGTATTTT	CASRGRADTQYF
NA	TRBJ2-7	many	TRBV5-1	TGCGCCAGCAGCTTGAGGGTTTCCTACGAGCAGTACTTC	CASSLRVSYEQYF
TRBD1	TRBJ1-2	few	TRBV12-3/TRBV12-4	TGTGCCAGCACCGGGACCGGGACAGGGAATGGCTACACCTTC	CASTGTGTGNGYTF
NA	TRBJ2-2	many	TRBV6-4	TGTGCCAGCAGTGACGTTCTCTACACCGGGGAGCTGTTTTTT	CASSDVLYTGELFF
NA	TRBJ1-2	many	TRBV7-2	TGTGCCAGCTCCAACCCTTCTAACTATGGCTACACCTTC	CASSNPSNYGYTF
NA	TRBJ2-3	NA	TRBV7-2	TGTGCCAGCAGCTTAGCGCATAGTCGGACCCCCACAGATACGCAGTATTTT	CASSLAHSRTPTDTQYF
NA	TRBJ2-7	NA	TRBV11-2	TGTGCCAGCAGCTTAGAAGTGGCGGGGTCCTACGAGCAGTACTTC	CASSLEVAGSYEQYF
TRBD2	TRBJ2-5	many	TRBV28	TGTGCCAGCAGCTCTCCTGGGACTAGCGGGGGGGGTCAGTACTTC	CASSSPGTSGGGQYF
TRBD1	TRBJ1-3	many	TRBV6-5	TGTGCCAGCAGTTACTCTCAGGGGGCTCGTACTGGAAACACCATATATTTT	CASSYSQGARTGNTIYF
NA	TRBJ2-7	many	TRBV11-2	TGTGCCAGCAGCTTAGATACCAGGGTGGCCTACGAGCAGTACTTC	CASSLDTRVAYEQYF
NA	TRBJ1-3	few	TRBV7-9	TGTGCCAGCAGCTTAGCACAGAGAAACACCATATATTTT	CASSLAQRNTIYF